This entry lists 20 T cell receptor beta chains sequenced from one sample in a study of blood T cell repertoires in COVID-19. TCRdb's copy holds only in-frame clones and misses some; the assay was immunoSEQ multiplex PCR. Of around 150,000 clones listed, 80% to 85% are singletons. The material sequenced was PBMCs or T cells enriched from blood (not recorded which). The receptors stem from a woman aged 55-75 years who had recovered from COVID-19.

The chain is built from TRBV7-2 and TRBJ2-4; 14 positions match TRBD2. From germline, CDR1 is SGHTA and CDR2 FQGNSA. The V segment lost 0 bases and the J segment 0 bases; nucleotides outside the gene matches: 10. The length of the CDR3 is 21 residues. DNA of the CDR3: TGTGCCAGCAGCTTAGCGATGGGGACTAGCGGGAGTAACCTAGCCAAAAACATTCAGTACTTC. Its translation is CASSLAMGTSGSNLAKNIQYF.

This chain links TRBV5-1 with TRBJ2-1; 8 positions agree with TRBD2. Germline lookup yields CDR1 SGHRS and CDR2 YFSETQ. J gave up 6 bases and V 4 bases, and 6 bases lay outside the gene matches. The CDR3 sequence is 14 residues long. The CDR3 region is CASSDMSGSNEQFF. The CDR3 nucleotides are TGCGCCAGCAGCGACATGAGCGGGAGCAATGAGCAGTTCTTC.

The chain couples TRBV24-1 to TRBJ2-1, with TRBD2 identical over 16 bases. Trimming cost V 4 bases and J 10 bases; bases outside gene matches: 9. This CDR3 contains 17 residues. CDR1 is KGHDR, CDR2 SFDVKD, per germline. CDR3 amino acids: CATSETTGLAGGDEQFF. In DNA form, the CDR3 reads TGTGCCACCAGTGAAACCACGGGACTAGCGGGAGGGGACGAGCAGTTCTTC.

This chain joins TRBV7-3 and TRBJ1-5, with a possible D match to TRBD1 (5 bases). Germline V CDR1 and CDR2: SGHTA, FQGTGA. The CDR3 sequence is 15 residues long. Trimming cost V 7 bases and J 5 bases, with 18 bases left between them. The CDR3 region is CASTGRDPGHQPQHF. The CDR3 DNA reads TGTGCCAGCACCGGGCGGGATCCGGGGCATCAGCCCCAGCATTTT. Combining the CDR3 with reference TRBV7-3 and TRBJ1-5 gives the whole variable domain GAGVSQTPSNKVTEKGKYVELRCDPISGHTALYWYRQSLGQGPEFLIYFQGTGAADDSGLPNDRFFAVRPEGSVSTLKIQRTERGDSAVYLCASTGRDPGHQPQHFGDGTRLSIL.

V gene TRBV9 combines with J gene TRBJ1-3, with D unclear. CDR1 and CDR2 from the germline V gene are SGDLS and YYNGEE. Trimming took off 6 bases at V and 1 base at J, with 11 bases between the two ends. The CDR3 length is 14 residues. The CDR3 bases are TGTGCCAGCACCCAACTAGATTCTGGAAACACCATATATTTT. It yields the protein CASTQLDSGNTIYF.

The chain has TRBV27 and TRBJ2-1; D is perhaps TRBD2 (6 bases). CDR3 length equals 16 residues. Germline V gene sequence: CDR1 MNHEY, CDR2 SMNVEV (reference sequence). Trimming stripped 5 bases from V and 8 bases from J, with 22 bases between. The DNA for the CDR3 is TGTGCCAGCAGTCCACCCCCGGGAGCGCTGAGTTATGAGCAGTTCTTC. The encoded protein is CASSPPPGALSYEQFF.

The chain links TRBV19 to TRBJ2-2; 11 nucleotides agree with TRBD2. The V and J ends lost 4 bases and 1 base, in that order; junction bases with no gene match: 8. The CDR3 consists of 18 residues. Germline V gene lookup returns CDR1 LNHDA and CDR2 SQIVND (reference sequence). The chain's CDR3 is CASSTGTSGYLNTGELFF. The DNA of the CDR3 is TGTGCCAGTAGTACCGGGACTAGCGGTTACCTGAACACCGGGGAGCTGTTTTTT.

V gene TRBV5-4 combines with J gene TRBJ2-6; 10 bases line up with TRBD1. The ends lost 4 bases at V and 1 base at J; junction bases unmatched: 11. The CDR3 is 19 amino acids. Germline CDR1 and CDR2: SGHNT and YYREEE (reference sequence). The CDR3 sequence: CASSTTSGTGESGANVLTF. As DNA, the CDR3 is TGTGCCAGCAGCACCACCTCCGGGACAGGGGAATCTGGGGCCAACGTCCTGACTTTC.

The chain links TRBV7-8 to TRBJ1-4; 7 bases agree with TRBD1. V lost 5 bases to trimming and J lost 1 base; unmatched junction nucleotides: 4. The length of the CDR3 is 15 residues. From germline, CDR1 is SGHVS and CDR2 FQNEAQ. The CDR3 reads CASSPTGVTNEKLFF. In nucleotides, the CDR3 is TGTGCCAGCAGCCCTACAGGGGTAACTAATGAAAAACTGTTTTTT.

The CDR3 DNA reads TGTGCCAGCAGCCCGGACAGGGCGGACGAGCAGTACTTC. This codes for CASSPDRADEQYF. The chain carries TRBV12-3 or TRBV12-4 and TRBJ2-7; TRBD1 agrees at 8 bases. This CDR3 is 13 amino acids long. Germline trimming cut 6 bases from V and 5 bases from J; bases unmatched to any gene: 6.

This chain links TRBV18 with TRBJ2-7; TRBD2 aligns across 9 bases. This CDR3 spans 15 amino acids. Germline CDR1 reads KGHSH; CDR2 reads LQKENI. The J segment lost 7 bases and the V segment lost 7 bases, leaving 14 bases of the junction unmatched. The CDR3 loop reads CASLRDNSGSGEQYF. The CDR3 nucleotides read TGTGCCAGCTTGAGGGACAATAGCGGGAGTGGGGAGCAGTACTTC. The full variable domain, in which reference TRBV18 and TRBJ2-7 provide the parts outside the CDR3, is NAGVMQNPRHLVRRRGQEARLRCSPMKGHSHVYWYRQLPEEGLKFMVYLQKENIIDESGMPKERFSAEFPKEGPSILRIQQVVRGDSAAYFCASLRDNSGSGEQYFGPGTRLTVT.

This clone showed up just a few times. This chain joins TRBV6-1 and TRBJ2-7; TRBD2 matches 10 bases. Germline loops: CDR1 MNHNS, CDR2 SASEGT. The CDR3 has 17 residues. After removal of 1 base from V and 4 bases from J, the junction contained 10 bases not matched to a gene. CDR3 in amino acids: CASSEVNSGRFLYEQYF. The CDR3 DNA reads TGTGCCAGCAGTGAAGTTAATAGCGGGAGGTTTTTGTACGAGCAGTACTTC.

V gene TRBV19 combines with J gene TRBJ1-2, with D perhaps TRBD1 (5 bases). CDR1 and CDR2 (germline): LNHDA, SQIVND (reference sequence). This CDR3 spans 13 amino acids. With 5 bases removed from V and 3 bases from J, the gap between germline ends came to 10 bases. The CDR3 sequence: CASSPRGDYGYTF. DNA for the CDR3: TGTGCCAGTAGTCCCCGGGGGGACTATGGCTACACCTTC.

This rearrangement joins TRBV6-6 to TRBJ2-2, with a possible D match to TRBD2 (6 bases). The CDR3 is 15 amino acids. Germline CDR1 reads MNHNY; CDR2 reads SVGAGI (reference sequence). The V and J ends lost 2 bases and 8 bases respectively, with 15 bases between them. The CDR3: CASSYPRGLEGELFF. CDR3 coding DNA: TGTGCCAGCAGTTACCCTCGGGGGTTAGAGGGGGAGCTGTTTTTT.

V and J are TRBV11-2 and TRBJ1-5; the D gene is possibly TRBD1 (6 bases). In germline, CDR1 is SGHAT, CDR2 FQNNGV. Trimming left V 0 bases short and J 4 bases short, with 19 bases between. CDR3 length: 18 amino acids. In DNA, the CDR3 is TGTGCCAGCAGCTTAGATTGTGTAAGGACAGTGGGAAATCAGCCCCAGCATTTT. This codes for CASSLDCVRTVGNQPQHF.

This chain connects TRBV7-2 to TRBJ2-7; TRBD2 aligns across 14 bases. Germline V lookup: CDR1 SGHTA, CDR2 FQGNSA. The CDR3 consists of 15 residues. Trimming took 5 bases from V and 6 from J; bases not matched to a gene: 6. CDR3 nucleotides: TGTGCCAGCAGCGGCGGACTAGCGGGGGGCGGCGAGCAGTACTTC. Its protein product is CASSGGLAGGGEQYF.

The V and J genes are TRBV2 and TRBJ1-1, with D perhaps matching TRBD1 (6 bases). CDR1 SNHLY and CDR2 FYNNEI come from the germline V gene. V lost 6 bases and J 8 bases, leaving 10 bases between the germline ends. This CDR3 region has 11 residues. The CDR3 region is CASRTGSEAFF. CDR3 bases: TGTGCCAGCAGGACAGGATCCGAAGCTTTCTTT. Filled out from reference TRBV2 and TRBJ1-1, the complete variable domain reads EPEVTQTPSHQVTQMGQEVILRCVPISNHLYFYWYRQILGQKVEFLVSFYNNEISEKSEIFDDQFSVERPDGSNFTLKIRSTKLEDSAMYFCASRTGSEAFFGQGTRLTVV.

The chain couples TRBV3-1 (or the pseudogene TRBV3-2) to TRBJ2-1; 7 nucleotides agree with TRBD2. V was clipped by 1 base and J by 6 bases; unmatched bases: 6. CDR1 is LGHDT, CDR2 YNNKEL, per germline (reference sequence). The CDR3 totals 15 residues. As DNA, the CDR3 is TGTGCCAGCAGCCAAGGAGCGGGGCCGGGCAATGAGCAGTTCTTC. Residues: CASSQGAGPGNEQFF.

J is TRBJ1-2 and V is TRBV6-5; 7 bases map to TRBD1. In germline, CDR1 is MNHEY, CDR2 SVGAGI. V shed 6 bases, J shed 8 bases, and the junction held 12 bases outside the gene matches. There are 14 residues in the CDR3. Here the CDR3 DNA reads TGTGCCAGCAGGGTAGGGGACAGCCCTATCGGCTACACCTTC. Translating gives CASRVGDSPIGYTF.

The CDR3 DNA reads TGTGCCAGCAGTTTGGTCAGGGCAGGGTCTTCGGAAGCTTTCTTT. As protein: CASSLVRAGSSEAFF. The chain carries TRBV27 and TRBJ1-1; TRBD1 might be the D (5 bases). The germline gives CDR1 MNHEY, CDR2 SMNVEV (reference sequence). V lost 3 bases and J lost 8, with 19 bases in between. The CDR3 has 15 residues.